This entry lists 14 T cell receptor beta chains sequenced from one sample in a study of blood T cell repertoires in COVID-19. Method: immunoSEQ multiplex PCR; TCRdb's copy keeps in-frame clones and lacks some. The table records about 360,000 clones, around 87% of them present only once. The sequenced sample consisted of peripheral blood. The receptors originated from a human donor in a cohort sampled during active COVID-19.

The chain recombines TRBV5-1 with TRBJ2-3; tentative D call: TRBD2 (5 bases). Germline V gene lookup returns CDR1 SGHRS and CDR2 YFSETQ. The CDR3 loop spans 16 amino acids. Trimming took off 1 base at V and 3 bases at J, with 15 bases between the two ends. As DNA, the CDR3 is TGCGCCAGCAGCTTGTTTTTACGGGAAAAGACAGATACGCAGTATTTT. It encodes CASSLFLREKTDTQYF.

V and J are TRBV5-1 and TRBJ1-4; possibly TRBD1 for D (6 bases). In germline, CDR1 is SGHRS, CDR2 YFSETQ. The CDR3 runs 14 residues. The V end lost 0 bases, the J end lost 7 bases, and 10 bases lay between the germline ends. The CDR3 DNA reads as TGCGCCAGCAGCTTGGCCAGGGGTGGTGAAAAACTGTTTTTT. Protein sequence: CASSLARGGEKLFF.

The rearrangement links TRBV3-1 (or the pseudogene TRBV3-2) to TRBJ1-1, with D hard to call. The CDR3 sequence is 13 residues long. Per the germline V gene, CDR1 is LGHDT and CDR2 is YNNKEL (reference sequence). The V end was cut by 1 base, the J end by 6 bases, with 9 bases between. The CDR3, as DNA: TGTGCCAGCAGCCAAGTGTCTACGGCTGAAGCTTTCTTT. Translated, it gives CASSQVSTAEAFF.

This rearrangement joins TRBV30 to TRBJ2-7, with no clear D. V lost 2 bases to trimming and J lost 9 bases, with 20 bases between them. The germline V gene encodes CDR1 GTSNPN and CDR2 SVGIG (reference sequence). The CDR3 spans 14 residues. This CDR3 reads CAWSTPLAGSRQYF. DNA of the CDR3: TGTGCCTGGAGTACCCCCCTGGCAGGCTCGAGGCAGTACTTC.

This rearrangement joins TRBV2 to TRBJ2-7; 9 bases agree with TRBD1. The ends lost 1 base at V and 3 bases at J; junction bases unmatched: 7. This CDR3 is 16 amino acids long. Germline CDR1 and CDR2: SNHLY and FYNNEI. The CDR3 protein is CASSEVGRDRVYEQYF. The CDR3 nucleotides are TGTGCCAGCAGTGAAGTAGGCCGGGACAGGGTCTACGAGCAGTACTTC.

The rearrangement joins TRBV12-3 or TRBV12-4 to TRBJ2-7; D remains unclear. Trimming took 0 bases from V and 6 from J, leaving 6 bases between them. CDR3 length equals 12 residues. The CDR3 DNA is TGTGCCAGCAGTTTAGCCCAGGCCGAGCAGTACTTC. Translating gives CASSLAQAEQYF.

The rearrangement uses TRBV4-1 and TRBJ1-1; D is uncertain. The CDR3 runs to 15 residues. V lost 0 bases and J lost 8, with 16 bases in between. Germline V gene sequence: CDR1 MGHRA, CDR2 YSYEKL. CDR3 in DNA: TGCGCCAGCAGCCAAGAGATGACTCGGCCTCGAGAAGCTTTCTTT. It translates to CASSQEMTRPREAFF.

The V and J genes are TRBV7-9 and TRBJ2-5; 9 bases align to TRBD1. The CDR3 length is 16 residues. In germline, CDR1 is SEHNR, CDR2 FQNEAQ (reference sequence). V was clipped by 4 bases and J by 5 bases; unmatched bases: 11. This CDR3 is CASSSTGGQNEETQYF. DNA of the CDR3: TGTGCCAGCAGCTCGACAGGGGGACAGAACGAGGAGACCCAGTACTTC.

The V and J genes are TRBV6-5 and TRBJ1-1; D not certain. From germline, CDR1 is MNHEY and CDR2 SVGAGI. V lost 7 bases, J lost 6 bases, and 18 bases lay in between. The CDR3 has 14 amino acids. The CDR3 bases are TGTGCCAGCACCTACGCCCCAGGTGTCGCTGAAGCTTTCTTT. This encodes CASTYAPGVAEAFF.

The J gene is TRBJ2-5, the V gene TRBV30, with 8 bases lining up with TRBD2. Trimming cost V 7 bases and J 5 bases; bases outside gene matches: 21. Germline loops: CDR1 GTSNPN, CDR2 SVGIG (reference sequence). The CDR3 consists of 17 residues. The DNA of the CDR3 is TGTGCCTCGGGCTCCGGGGGACTAGTCCCCTGGCGGGAGACCCAGTACTTC. It translates to CASGSGGLVPWRETQYF.

This clone was observed a few times. The V call is TRBV6-5, the J call TRBJ2-7; possible D gene TRBD1, 6 bases. This CDR3 comprises 13 residues. The germline gives CDR1 MNHEY, CDR2 SVGAGI. Trimming took 7 bases from V and 9 from J, leaving 19 bases between them. The CDR3 region is CASTSLIDRRQYF. The CDR3 region has the DNA TGTGCCAGCACCTCATTAATCGACAGGCGGCAGTACTTC.

V gene TRBV9 combines with J gene TRBJ2-7; 7 nucleotides align to TRBD1. V gave up 0 bases and J gave up 9 bases; unmatched junction bases: 6. CDR3 length equals 13 residues. Germline-derived CDR1 and CDR2 are SGDLS and YYNGEE. Here the CDR3 reads CASSVGQGARQYF. CDR3 sequence (DNA): TGTGCCAGCAGCGTAGGACAGGGTGCAAGGCAGTACTTC.

The chain is built from TRBV24-1 and TRBJ2-5; TRBD1 agrees at 7 bases. Germline assignment: CDR1 KGHDR and CDR2 SFDVKD. The CDR3 spans 17 residues. After removal of 3 bases from V and 2 bases from J, the junction contained 11 bases not matched to a gene. CDR3 amino acids: CATSDPSTGWGQETQYF. DNA of the CDR3: TGTGCCACCAGTGATCCGTCGACAGGGTGGGGTCAAGAGACCCAGTACTTC.

In its sample, this clone was seen once. This rearrangement joins TRBV19 to TRBJ1-2; 7 bases fit TRBD1. Germline CDR1 is LNHDA and CDR2 is SQIVND (reference sequence). With V trimmed by 6 bases and J by 2 bases, 3 bases remained unmatched. CDR3 length equals 13 residues. The CDR3 DNA is TGTGCCAGTAGGGGACAGAGAAACTATGGCTACACCTTC. It specifies CASRGQRNYGYTF. The complete variable domain, with remaining parts taken from reference TRBV19 and TRBJ1-2, reads DGGITQSPKYLFRKEGQNVTLSCEQNLNHDAMYWYRQDPGQGLRLIYYSQIVNDFQKGDIAEGYSVSREKKESFPLTVTSAQKNPTAFYLCASRGQRNYGYTFGSGTRLTVV.